This T cell receptor beta chain originates from a study of cytomegalovirus exposure and HLA in healthy donors. As to this clone: The antigen remains unidentified.

General study results and limits: Cytomegalovirus status was reportedly diagnosed by the classifier with high sensitivity and specificity. Most TCR sequences proved rare, with some public TCRs found in many donors. For TCR beta chains, V- and J-gene trimming was later linked to a missense DCLRE1C variant.

Primers: 60 Vbeta forward and 13 Jbeta reverse. Assay: immunoSEQ multiplex PCR; the TCRdb copy retains only in-frame clones and omits some. In the table there are about 190,000 clones, around four fifths of which are singletons. The donors comprised healthy bone marrow donors. V shed 1 base and J 7 bases; nucleotides not matched to a gene: 6. There are 15 residues in the CDR3. The V gene's germline CDR1 is SGHAT and CDR2 FQNNGV. The sequencing sample was made of PBMCs. This receptor was taken from a woman under 30 in good health and CMV-seronegative. The rearrangement links TRBV11-2 to TRBJ1-5; 8 bases are a match to TRBD1. CDR3 in DNA: TGTGCCAGCAGCTTAGCACCAGGGGGCGGACAGCCCCAGCATTTT. The encoded protein is CASSLAPGGGQPQHF.